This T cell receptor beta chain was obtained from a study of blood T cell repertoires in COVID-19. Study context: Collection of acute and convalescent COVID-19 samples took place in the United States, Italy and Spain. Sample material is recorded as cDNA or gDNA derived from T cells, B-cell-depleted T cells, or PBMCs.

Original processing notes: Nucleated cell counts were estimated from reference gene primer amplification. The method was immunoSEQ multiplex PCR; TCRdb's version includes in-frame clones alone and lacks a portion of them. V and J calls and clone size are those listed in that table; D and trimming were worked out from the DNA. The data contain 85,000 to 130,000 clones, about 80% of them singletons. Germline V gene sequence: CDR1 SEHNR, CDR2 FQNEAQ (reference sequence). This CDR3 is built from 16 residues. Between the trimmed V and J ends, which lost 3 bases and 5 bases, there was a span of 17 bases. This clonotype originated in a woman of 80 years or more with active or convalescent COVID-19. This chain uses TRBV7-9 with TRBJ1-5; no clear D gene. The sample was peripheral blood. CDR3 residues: CASSLGWQAEYQPQHF. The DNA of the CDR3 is TGTGCCAGCAGCTTGGGTTGGCAGGCAGAATATCAGCCCCAGCATTTT.